One and the same sample provided the 16 T cell receptor beta chains below, sequenced in a study of CD8 T cells in ankylosing spondylitis. A single record per CDR3 protein comes from TCRdb applying MiXCR to the 5' RACE reads. Here the sample spans roughly 130,000 distinct CDR3 sequences, around 9% being singletons. The sequenced sample was blood, either unsorted or a sorted T cell fraction (not recorded which). The receptors stem from a male donor with ankylosing spondylitis or in good health (not recorded which).

In this sample, this clonotype turned up a few times. The chain is built from TRBV5-1 and TRBJ2-1; TRBD2 matches 7 bases. Trimming at V came to 4 bases and at J to 1 base, leaving 20 bases not matched to a gene. The CDR3 spans 20 residues. The germline CDR1 and CDR2 sequences are SGHRS and YFSETQ. The CDR3 DNA follows: TGCGCCAGCAGCGGGTGGACTAGAAACCAACTTCCTCGATCCTACAATGAGCAGTTCTTC. It codes for CASSGWTRNQLPRSYNEQFF. Combining the CDR3 with reference TRBV5-1 and TRBJ2-1 gives the whole variable domain KAGVTQTPRYLIKTRGQQVTLSCSPISGHRSVSWYQQTPGQGLQFLFEYFSETQRNKGNFPGRFSGRQFSNSRSEMNVSTLELGDSALYLCASSGWTRNQLPRSYNEQFFGPGTRLTVL.

This clonotype was seen a few times. V is TRBV7-9 and J is TRBJ2-6; D may be TRBD1 or TRBD2 (5 bases each). From germline, CDR1 is SEHNR and CDR2 FQNEAQ (reference sequence). This CDR3 has 16 residues. The ends were cut back, 3 bases at V and 2 bases at J, with 11 bases in the middle. CDR3 in amino acids: CASSLGRTTGANVLTF. The CDR3, as DNA: TGTGCCAGCAGCTTGGGACGGACCACTGGGGCCAACGTCCTGACTTTC.

This clonotype was found many times. The J gene is TRBJ2-3, the V gene TRBV27, with a possible D match to TRBD2 (6 bases). The length of the CDR3 is 15 residues. Trimming left V 3 bases short and J 6 bases short, with 16 bases between. The germline V gene encodes CDR1 MNHEY and CDR2 SMNVEV (reference sequence). The CDR3 sequence: CASSLAQGGFDTQYF. In DNA, the CDR3 is TGTGCCAGCAGTTTGGCGCAGGGAGGATTCGATACGCAGTATTTT.

This clonotype was counted many times. The V call is TRBV5-1, the J call TRBJ2-5; a weak D match, TRBD1 (5 bases). Trimming took off 2 bases at V and 4 bases at J, with 12 bases between the two ends. Looked up from germline, CDR1 is SGHRS and CDR2 is YFSETQ. The CDR3 is 14 residues long. This CDR3 is CASSFGHVRETQYF. In DNA form, the CDR3 reads TGCGCCAGCAGCTTCGGACACGTTCGAGAGACCCAGTACTTC.

This clonotype was counted ten times or more. The chain links TRBV4-1 to TRBJ2-3; 12 positions match TRBD2. This CDR3 is built from 21 residues. The junction had 13 bases not matched to a gene; V was cut back by 0 bases and J by 0 bases. Germline loops: CDR1 MGHRA, CDR2 YSYEKL. The CDR3 nucleotides are TGCGCCAGCAGCCAAGACCCTAGTGGACTAGCGGGGATCACTAGCACAGATACGCAGTATTTT. It encodes CASSQDPSGLAGITSTDTQYF.

This clonotype was seen at least ten times. The CDR3 DNA reads TGCAGTGCTAGAGATCTAACTAGCGGTCAGAACTACGAGCAGTACTTC. Translating gives CSARDLTSGQNYEQYF. V usage is TRBV20-1 and J usage is TRBJ2-7; 8 bases are shared with TRBD2. This CDR3 has 16 residues. Germline CDR1 and CDR2: DFQATT and SNEGSKA (reference sequence). The V and J ends lost 0 bases and 3 bases, in that order; junction bases with no gene match: 10.

This clonotype showed up many times. This chain joins TRBV20-1 and TRBJ1-5, with D possibly TRBD1 on 5 matching bases. The CDR3 contains 16 residues. Germline values: CDR1 DFQATT, CDR2 SNEGSKA (reference sequence). V was pared by 1 base and J by 6 bases, with 19 bases between. Written as DNA, the CDR3 is TGCAGTGCTAGAGGTCGGGGGACTGTGTACGGTCAGCCCCAGCATTTT. This translates into CSARGRGTVYGQPQHF.

This rearrangement joins TRBV20-1 to TRBJ1-2; TRBD1 matches at 9 bases. This CDR3 contains 11 residues. CDR1 is DFQATT and CDR2 is SNEGSKA in the germline V gene (reference sequence). After removal of 5 bases from V and 11 bases from J, the junction contained 6 bases not matched to a gene. Here the CDR3 reads CSAPGQGLYTF. DNA of the CDR3: TGCAGTGCTCCGGGACAGGGTTTATACACCTTC.

This chain links TRBV20-1 with TRBJ2-5; TRBD2 aligns across 10 bases. The germline gives CDR1 DFQATT, CDR2 SNEGSKA (reference sequence). The ends lost 3 bases at V and 5 bases at J; junction bases unmatched: 12. The CDR3 is 16 amino acids. CDR3 loop: CSARETLAGAGETQYF. The DNA for the CDR3 is TGCAGTGCTAGGGAGACCCTAGCGGGAGCAGGGGAGACCCAGTACTTC.

This clonotype has only a few counts. The gene calls are TRBV4-1 and TRBJ2-7; 11 nucleotides match TRBD2. The CDR3 runs to 14 residues. Looked up from germline, CDR1 is MGHRA and CDR2 is YSYEKL. V gave up 4 bases and J gave up 12 bases; unmatched junction bases: 11. CDR3 DNA sequence: TGCGCCAGCAGCCTAACCAATATAGCGGGAGGGCCGTACTTC. Its translation is CASSLTNIAGGPYF.

V and J are TRBV7-8 and TRBJ2-3; weak D call: TRBD1 (6 bases). This CDR3 spans 17 amino acids. V was pared by 4 bases and J by 2 bases, with 19 bases between. CDR1 and CDR2 from the germline V gene are SGHVS and FQNEAQ. The CDR3 DNA is TGTGCCAGCAGCTCACGGACAGTCCCAGGTTTCACAGATACGCAGTATTTT. Its protein is CASSSRTVPGFTDTQYF.

This clonotype showed up many times. V is TRBV6-5 and J is TRBJ2-7; TRBD2 is a possible D gene (6 bases). Trimming removed 6 bases from V and 0 bases from J, with 12 bases in between. The CDR3 totals 14 residues. Germline-derived CDR1 and CDR2 are MNHEY and SVGAGI. CDR3 DNA: TGTGCCAGCAGATATAGCGGCCGCTCCTACGAGCAGTACTTC. The encoded protein is CASRYSGRSYEQYF.

The chain joins TRBV7-2 to TRBJ2-1, with 7 bases that match TRBD1. Germline lookup yields CDR1 SGHTA and CDR2 FQGNSA. V gave up 4 bases and J gave up 4 bases; unmatched junction bases: 7. The length of the CDR3 is 15 residues. The CDR3 DNA reads as TGTGCCAGCAGCTCAACCGGGACAGATTACAATGAGCAGTTCTTC. Its translation is CASSSTGTDYNEQFF.

This clonotype was picked up a small number of times. V is TRBV6-1 and J is TRBJ2-1; 8 bases match TRBD2. The CDR3 loop spans 16 amino acids. The V gene's germline CDR1 is MNHNS and CDR2 SASEGT. Losses at the gene ends were 5 bases for V and 0 bases for J; bases not matched to a gene: 6. The CDR3 DNA is TGTGCCAGCAGTCGCCCAAGCGGGGGCTCCTACAATGAGCAGTTCTTC. This sequence encodes CASSRPSGGSYNEQFF.

This clonotype was seen a few times. The rearrangement uses TRBV29-1 and TRBJ2-1; D may be TRBD2 (6 bases). The V and J ends lost 6 bases and 7 bases respectively, with 22 bases between them. This CDR3 comprises 15 residues. CDR1 is SQVTM, CDR2 ANQGSEA, per germline. The CDR3 loop is CSVNDPGTPRNEQFF. CDR3 nucleotides: TGCAGCGTGAATGACCCCGGGACTCCGAGGAATGAGCAGTTCTTC.

The sample holds many counts of this clonotype. V usage is TRBV15 and J usage is TRBJ2-5, with 7 positions matching TRBD1. The trim removed 0 bases at V and 5 bases at J, leaving 6 bases unmatched. Germline CDR1 reads LNHNV; CDR2 reads YYDKDF (reference sequence). CDR3 length: 15 amino acids. CDR3 in DNA: TGTGCCACCAGCAGAGATCAAGGACAGGCTGAGACCCAGTACTTC. This codes for CATSRDQGQAETQYF.